This T cell receptor beta chain was captured in a study of glioma-infiltrating T cells after dendritic cell vaccination. Amplification used 60 V beta primers and 13 J beta primers. Libraries were prepared by immunoSEQ multiplex PCR; TCRdb keeps only in-frame clonotypes and omits some of them. The repertoire holds approximately 48,000 clones, with 85% as singletons. Germline values: CDR1 SGHRS, CDR2 YFSETQ. The CDR3 loop spans 13 amino acids. The trim removed 6 bases at V and 6 bases at J, leaving 6 bases unmatched. No glioblastoma patient carried an isocitrate dehydrogenase mutation. Specimen: blood, collected before dendritic cell vaccination. The sequence was collected from a human donor with glioblastoma. This chain connects TRBV5-1 to TRBJ1-2; 9 bases align to TRBD1. The CDR3 region has the DNA TGCGCCAGCACCCTGACAGGGGGTGATGGCTACACCTTC. Its protein is CASTLTGGDGYTF.